This T cell receptor beta chain was identified in a study of cytomegalovirus exposure and HLA in healthy donors (dated by TCRdb to the late 2010s). For context, the study as a whole: An earlier analysis of 587 of the donors reported about 260 Gb of sequence data and 95 million to 120 million unique TCR beta sequences obtained from 150 million to 200 million T cells. High-throughput TCR immunosequencing, statistical association of individual TCRs with disease status, and machine learning were combined to predict cytomegalovirus infection status. Donor age, sex, ethnicity and CMV serostatus were collected together with the repertoire data. In addition to the first cohort of 500 to 850 subjects, a separate validation cohort of 120 different subjects was used. Rather than drawing on any new phenotypic data, the later analysis identified candidate immune exposures from TCR beta sequences and the way those sequences occurred across donors. Across roughly 420 genotyped donors of the cohort, an average of approximately 240,000 unique TCR beta nucleotide sequences per donor were sequenced, and 15% to 20% of those sequences were non-productive. A later analysis re-examined previously published TCR beta repertoires from roughly 720 donors and added high-resolution HLA genotyping to investigate patterns of TCR occurrence. An earlier analysis of more than 450 of the donors used high-throughput TCR beta sequencing to judge whether each TCR beta V gene segment behaved as functional or pseudogenic. Of the roughly 400 genotyped donors, 81% fell in the genetic ancestry cluster associated with self-reported Caucasian donors. The study was designed to test whether signatures of past pathogen exposure could be identified by cataloging public T cell receptors. HLA typing covered class I and class II loci at four-digit resolution. An early release that covered roughly 600 HLA-typed donors contained approximately 300 gigabases of sequencing data and about 93 million unique TCR sequences. Every repertoire in the discovery cohort had been generated on one and the same sequencing platform. A later genetic analysis took genome-wide SNP genotypes for about 55% of the 666 donors and used that subset as a discovery cohort. The number of typed donors differed by locus: roughly 620-640 for A, B, C, DRB1 and DQB1; roughly 510 for DQA1; fewer than 610 for DPA1; and 450 to 480 for DPB1. Roughly five DR-DQ haplotypes were handled as single units for association and clustering, since linkage in the cohort was strong. The study profiled the T cell repertoires of 500 to 800 subjects by immunosequencing and related them to cytomegalovirus serostatus.

Results and caveats for the whole study, not just this receptor: Compared with equally common non-associated chains, HLA-associated TCR beta chains in a later analysis were more clonally expanded and had lower generation probabilities. In a later analysis, several top co-occurrence clusters were reported to appear linked to parvovirus B19, influenza, CMV and Epstein-Barr virus. For the cohort, immune exposure information was limited to CMV serostatus. Only TCR beta chains were sequenced in this cohort, and the absence of alpha or paired-chain data limited detectable features. Assigning TCR associations to individual alleles was difficult when HLA alleles, especially DR and DQ, strongly co-occurred. At a false discovery rate of 0.05, a later analysis linked approximately 18,000 TCR beta sequences to specific HLA alleles. In an earlier analysis of some 540 of the donors, most TCR beta V segments appeared in productive rearrangements about 87% or about 30% of the time, broadly matching IMGT annotations. Most TCR sequences were observed very rarely across donors, whereas some public TCRs were present in many individuals. A cluster of highly shared sequence variants was judged likely to represent a technical artifact of the sequencing pipeline. The authors suggested that the approach could potentially be generalized to other disease states and immunological phenotypes. In a later analysis, the rate of TCR association differed among HLA loci, with DRB1 alleles having the most associated TCRs and HLA-C alleles having the fewest. The presence/absence analyses assumed that sequencing depth was roughly uniform across donors, and that assumption may not be true. A further reported finding was that TCR beta sequences accurately predicted the HLA-A and HLA-B alleles for most subjects in the first cohort. Correlated functional status among segregating V segments might reflect linkage disequilibrium, but an unknown experimental factor could not be ruled out. Some IMGT-functional V segments, including TRBV6-2 and TRBV6-3, could not be distinguished by the 87-base-pair reads and were therefore excluded. A few of the identified cytomegalovirus-associated TCR beta chains were confirmed in vitro to be specific for cytomegalovirus antigens. Over 15 rarely observed V segments, including chromosome 9 orphons, were excluded from the earlier analysis of some 590 of the donors because counts were too low. According to a later genetic analysis, donors in an Asian-associated ancestry cluster had fewer N-insertions in productive TCRs than the approximately 690-donor mean. Because HLA typing was missing for some donors at each locus, association tests included only the typed subset. According to a later analysis, most CMV-associated TCR beta chains appeared to be HLA-restricted, and the HLA associations seemed to be driven largely by CMV exposure. The classifier was reported to diagnose cytomegalovirus status with high specificity and sensitivity in both the original cohort and the validation cohort. In the study, some 180 TCR beta chains were listed as associated with cytomegalovirus. An association between a missense DCLRE1C variant and V-gene and J-gene trimming of TCR beta chains was found in a later genetic analysis and replicated in an independent cohort.

With respect to this clone: Its antigen is unknown. No clone much larger than this one lies a single base away; base qualities are absent.

V sheds 6 bases and J sheds 7 bases, leaving 7 bases between their ends. The CDR3 has 12 amino acids, counting the end cysteine and phenylalanine. CDR3 DNA only is kept here, 36 bases in frame from base 1. According to the germline V gene (reference sequence), CDR1 reads MNHEY and CDR2 reads SMNVEV. The cohort comprised around 700 healthy bone marrow donors. All cohort members were sampled while nominally healthy, although unrecorded immune exposures were likely present. The donor was CMV seronegative and belonged to the group of approximately 320 seronegative cohort members. Each donor provided a peripheral blood sample, and peripheral blood mononuclear cells were used for TCR beta sequencing. The Qiagen DNeasy Blood Extraction Kit was used to extract genomic DNA from the blood cell samples. The library was produced with the immunoSEQ multiplex PCR assay. The multiplex PCR relied on a mix of 60 forward primers for TCR Vbeta segments and 13 reverse primers for TCR Jbeta segments. Amplification of the CDR3 region of rearranged TCR beta genes was performed with a multiplex PCR assay on genomic DNA. The Illumina HiSeq System was used to sequence the amplified TCR beta libraries as 87-base-pair reads. Turning to the authors' computational methods: A later analysis counted approximately 76 million unique TCR beta chains across the 550 to 800 repertoires, and approximately 11 million of these chains were shared by at least two donors. To remove PCR and sequencing errors, raw reads were error-corrected and collapsed into unique sequences using a nearest-neighbor algorithm that merged closely related sequences. CDR3 sequences were aligned to IMGT reference sequences to assign V, D and J gene segments. Each retained sequence needed at least a six-nucleotide match to both a V gene segment and a J gene segment. A rearrangement was called productive if the CDR3 had no stop codons and remained in frame with V and J, and every other rearrangement was called non-productive. Following IMGT convention, CDR3 was defined as the stretch from the second conserved V-encoded cysteine up to the conserved J-encoded phenylalanine. Sequences without an unambiguous match to a single V gene segment were excluded from the earlier analysis of almost 600 of the donors. An earlier analysis of 550 to 650 of the donors classified V segments as functional when productive rearrangements were above 56.7% and as segregating when the standard deviation between donors was above 5%. To diagnose cytomegalovirus status from the catalog of TCR beta chain sequences, a statistical classification framework was built. V and J gene assignment, in a later analysis, came from comparing TCR nucleotide sequences with IMGT/GENE-DB human TR gene sequences. A later analysis assigned CDR3 sequences and most-parsimonious VDJ recombination scenarios with the TCRdist pipeline. In a later analysis, each TCR beta chain was defined by its CDR3 amino acid sequence together with its V-gene family, and reads without a unique V-gene family were excluded. To address suspected cross-contamination and a sequencing artifact, a later analysis removed a few hundred highly shared, low-generation-probability nucleotide sequences. A later analysis calculated a clonal expansion index for each public chain from normalized within-repertoire ranks of inferred template counts. In a later analysis, generation probabilities were computed using a VDJ recombination model fitted to out-of-frame rearrangements, and the results were checked against IGoR. Hypergeometric tests were used in a later analysis to score TCR-TCR, TCR-HLA and TCR-CMV co-occurrence, with a repertoire-size bias correction applied to the TCR pairs. To estimate false discovery rates, a later analysis permuted the HLA or CMV assignments 20 times. A later analysis grouped co-occurring TCRs with DBSCAN, adding TCRdist sequence similarity when clustering within HLA-allele-positive subsets. Repertoires with fewer than 30,000 or more than 120,000 public chains were left out of co-occurrence clustering, as were a handful of repertoires with anomalous nucleotide sharing. TCRdb re-hosts the immuneACCESS table, in-frame sequences only. Its copies lack some clones; in the studies checked, an unresolved V gene accounts for under half of them, and the cause for the rest is not known. For V, J and clone size, that table is used; D and trimming come from the DNA. Here the sample has roughly 200,000 clones; around 78% occur a single time. The top ten hold 1.5% to 2% of the sample.

Here the chain combines TRBV27 and TRBJ2-6; the D gene is unclear. This clonotype was sampled from a man aged 30-40 years in good health and CMV-seronegative. The specimen was PBMCs. The base sequence is TGTGCCAGCAGATCCCTAGCCAACGTCCTGACTTTC. This gives the protein CASRSLANVLTF.